This section outlines one T cell receptor (beta chain) sequence together with its context. The antigen is undetermined. The sample belongs to a study of cytomegalovirus exposure and HLA in healthy donors. Broader study findings: A reported reduction in N-insertions relative to the roughly 640-donor mean was seen in an Asian-associated ancestry cluster in a later analysis. Common viral pathogens seemed, in a later analysis, to connect with several of the most significant clusters.

Primers included in the PCR were 60 Vbeta and 13 Jbeta primers. In the authors' workflow: Some 80 million unique TCR beta chains, 8.5 million to 14 million shared, were counted in a later analysis. Using immunoSEQ multiplex PCR, the repertoire was profiled, and TCRdb retains in-frame clones only, with some absent. V and J calls and clone size are copied from that table; D and trimming were computed from the DNA. Of fewer than 200,000 clones listed, over 9.5% were seen once; the top ten hold 7.8%. The CDR3 runs 13 residues. Between the trimmed V and J ends, which lost 2 bases and 6 bases, there was a span of 8 bases. The germline V gene encodes CDR1 MNHEY and CDR2 SMNVEV (reference sequence).

The genes are TRBV27 and TRBJ1-5; unclear D gene. This clonotype was sampled from a man aged 50 or older in good health and CMV-seropositive. Sequencing was carried out using PBMCs. CDR3: CASSLTLSQPQHF. DNA of the CDR3: TGTGCCAGCAGTTTAACTCTTAGTCAGCCCCAGCATTTT.